This entry lists 27 T cell receptor beta chains sequenced from one sample in a study of T cells in Graves' hyperthyroidism and ophthalmopathy. Researchers took RNA transcripts and amplified the TCR beta CDR3 regions from them. Researchers ran a first-round RT-PCR on the TCR CDR3 using the HTBI primer set. MiXCR, run by TCRdb on the multiplex PCR reads, gives a single entry per CDR3 protein. The table shows 340,000 or so distinct CDR3 sequences, with around a sixth occurring only once. Sequenced: blood. The receptors were sampled from a man aged 25-40 years with Graves' hyperthyroidism.

This clonotype was counted a few times. The chain links TRBV18 to TRBJ2-6, with D hard to call. The CDR3 extends over 19 amino acids. Per germline, CDR1 KGHSH and CDR2 LQKENI. V was trimmed by 0 bases and J by 0 bases, leaving 15 bases between them. The CDR3 sequence: CASSPPYQLLSSGANVLTF. The DNA for the CDR3 is TGTGCCAGCTCACCACCATACCAGCTCCTTAGCTCTGGGGCCAACGTCCTGACTTTC.

This clonotype was detected a few times. The chain joins TRBV11-2 to TRBJ1-1; D possibly corresponds to TRBD1 (6 bases). Germline values: CDR1 SGHAT, CDR2 FQNNGV. The germline V and J ends were trimmed by 2 bases and 1 base, with 20 bases remaining between them. The CDR3 covers 18 residues. The CDR3, as DNA: TGTGCCAGCAGCTTAAGGAGGGGGGAGGGGGTCGGGAACACTGAAGCTTTCTTT. Translation gives CASSLRRGEGVGNTEAFF.

A few counts support this clonotype. CDR3 amino acids: CASSPRDTSSGNTIYF. The CDR3 DNA reads TGTGCCAGCAGCCCCCGGGACACCAGCTCTGGAAACACCATATATTTT. The chain joins TRBV3-1 to TRBJ1-3; D is perhaps TRBD1 (6 bases). The CDR3 runs 16 residues. V lost 4 bases, J lost 0 bases, and 13 bases lay in between. CDR1 and CDR2 (germline): LGHDT, YNNKEL (reference sequence).

This clonotype has a count of ten or more. The rearrangement uses TRBV7-2 and TRBJ2-1; 10 bases agree with TRBD2. The CDR3 is 16 amino acids. The trim removed 5 bases at V and 7 bases at J, leaving 11 bases unmatched. The germline V gene has CDR1 SGHTA and CDR2 FQGNSA. This chain's CDR3 is CASSPTSGLANNEQFF. The CDR3 bases are TGTGCCAGCAGCCCAACTTCGGGACTAGCGAATAATGAGCAGTTCTTC. The full variable domain, completed using reference TRBV7-2 and TRBJ2-1, is GAGVSQSPSNKVTEKGKDVELRCDPISGHTALYWYRQSLGQGLEFLIYFQGNSAPDKSGLPSDRFSAERTGGSVSTLTIQRTQQEDSAVYLCASSPTSGLANNEQFFGPGTRLTVL.

This clonotype appeared a few times. V usage is TRBV5-6 and J usage is TRBJ2-2; 13 bases agree with TRBD2. The trim removed 1 base at V and 6 bases at J, leaving 9 bases unmatched. Germline V lookup: CDR1 SGHDT, CDR2 YYEEEE. The CDR3 loop spans 18 amino acids. The DNA of the CDR3 is TGTGCCAGCAGCTTGCCACTAGCGGGAGGGTCAGGAGCCGGGGAGCTGTTTTTT. Protein product: CASSLPLAGGSGAGELFF.

This clonotype has a count of ten or more. This chain joins TRBV11-2 and TRBJ2-1, with 11 bases lining up with TRBD2. The CDR3 loop spans 17 amino acids. Trimming took 3 bases from V and 3 from J; bases not matched to a gene: 7. The V gene's germline CDR1 is SGHAT and CDR2 FQNNGV. CDR3 sequence reads: CASSFQTSGNIYNEQFF. In DNA form, the CDR3 reads TGTGCCAGCAGCTTTCAGACTAGCGGGAACATCTACAATGAGCAGTTCTTC.

This clonotype was counted at least ten times. The chain is built from TRBV28 and TRBJ2-5; 7 bases line up with TRBD2. The CDR3 totals 15 residues. Germline trimming cut 6 bases from V and 6 bases from J; bases unmatched to any gene: 13. Germline V gene lookup returns CDR1 MDHEN and CDR2 SYDVKM. The DNA of the CDR3 is TGTGCCAGCAGGAACCCACGGGGGGTTAAGCAGACCCAGTACTTC. Protein: CASRNPRGVKQTQYF.

The chain employs TRBV4-1 and TRBJ2-7; weak D call: TRBD1 (5 bases). CDR3 length: 14 residues. Germline V gives CDR1 MGHRA, CDR2 YSYEKL. Trimming took 5 bases from V and 2 from J, leaving 13 bases between them. The CDR3 sequence is CASSSSQGTYEQYF. In DNA form, the CDR3 reads TGCGCCAGCAGCTCTTCCCAGGGCACCTACGAGCAGTACTTC.

This clonotype has ten or more counts. V and J are TRBV2 and TRBJ1-2; TRBD1 might be the D (6 bases). The CDR3 totals 12 residues. V was clipped by 6 bases and J by 8 bases, with 13 bases between them. Per the germline V gene, CDR1 is SNHLY and CDR2 is FYNNEI. CDR3 region: CASRGDTSGYTF. As DNA, the CDR3 is TGTGCCAGCAGGGGGGACACATCCGGCTACACCTTC.

The chain recombines TRBV5-6 with TRBJ2-5; TRBD1 matches 7 bases. The CDR3 length is 15 residues. The germline gives CDR1 SGHDT, CDR2 YYEEEE. Unmatched junction bases numbered 8, after V lost 2 bases and J lost 4 bases. CDR3 bases: TGTGCCAGCAGCTTCGCGAGGGGGCGAGGAGAGACCCAGTACTTC. The encoded protein is CASSFARGRGETQYF.

This clonotype was detected ten times or more. This rearrangement joins TRBV7-2 to TRBJ2-5; 10 bases are shared with TRBD2. The CDR3 length is 16 residues. The germline V gene encodes CDR1 SGHTA and CDR2 FQGNSA. The trim removed 4 bases at V and 7 bases at J, leaving 12 bases unmatched. CDR3 sequence (DNA): TGTGCCAGCAGCTCCCCCAACCTAGCGGGAGAGGCGACCCAGTACTTC. This encodes CASSSPNLAGEATQYF.

The chain links TRBV29-1 to TRBJ2-1; 9 nucleotides agree with TRBD2. V was pared by 5 bases and J by 1 base, with 6 bases of the junction left unmatched. CDR3 size: 15 residues. The germline gives CDR1 SQVTM, CDR2 ANQGSEA. The CDR3 sequence: CSVPLLAGSYNEQFF. CDR3 sequence (DNA): TGCAGCGTTCCCCTCCTAGCGGGGTCCTACAATGAGCAGTTCTTC.

Many counts were recorded for this clonotype. V and J are TRBV20-1 and TRBJ2-1; 12 positions agree with TRBD2. The CDR3 runs 17 residues. CDR1 is DFQATT, CDR2 SNEGSKA, per germline (reference sequence). With 1 base clipped from V and 3 bases from J, the junction kept 7 bases outside the gene matches. For the CDR3, the DNA is TGCAGTGCTAGAGCGGCTAGCGGGAGGGCAAGCTACAATGAGCAGTTCTTC. Protein: CSARAASGRASYNEQFF.

The rearrangement uses TRBV5-1 and TRBJ1-2; D is possibly TRBD1 (6 bases). The CDR3 length is 16 residues. Germline V lookup: CDR1 SGHRS, CDR2 YFSETQ. V lost 0 bases and J lost 6, with 18 bases in between. CDR3 region: CASSLAPTGPSDGYTF. The CDR3 DNA sequence: TGCGCCAGCAGCTTGGCTCCGACAGGACCCTCCGATGGCTACACCTTC. Full variable domain (rest looked up from reference TRBV5-1 and TRBJ1-2): KAGVTQTPRYLIKTRGQQVTLSCSPISGHRSVSWYQQTPGQGLQFLFEYFSETQRNKGNFPGRFSGRQFSNSRSEMNVSTLELGDSALYLCASSLAPTGPSDGYTFGSGTRLTVV.

This clonotype was detected a few times. The chain links TRBV6-1 to TRBJ1-1; D gene ambiguous. This CDR3 has 13 residues. Germline V gene data show CDR1 as MNHNS and CDR2 as SASEGT. Trimming removed 2 bases from V and 5 bases from J, with 9 bases in between. The DNA for the CDR3 is TGTGCCAGCAGTGAATTGTTGGAAACTGAAGCTTTCTTT. It encodes CASSELLETEAFF.

This clonotype appeared many times. This chain uses TRBV5-8 with TRBJ2-7; 9 bases align to TRBD1. The germline CDR1 and CDR2 sequences are SGHTS and YDEGEE. Trimming at V came to 3 bases and at J to 3 bases, leaving 13 bases not matched to a gene. The CDR3 sequence is 17 residues long. CDR3 in amino acids: CASSYGTGPLGDYEQYF. The CDR3 DNA sequence: TGTGCCAGCAGCTACGGGACAGGGCCTCTCGGGGACTACGAGCAGTACTTC.

This clonotype was found many times. The V and J genes are TRBV27 and TRBJ2-7; D gene ambiguous. CDR1 MNHEY and CDR2 SMNVEV come from the germline V gene (reference sequence). The germline V and J ends were trimmed by 0 bases and 3 bases, with 18 bases remaining between them. This CDR3 is built from 17 residues. The CDR3 spells CASSLSGANPANYEQYF. CDR3 DNA: TGTGCCAGCAGTTTATCAGGAGCTAACCCCGCCAACTACGAGCAGTACTTC.

In its sample, this clonotype was seen a few times. This chain connects TRBV14 to TRBJ2-7; D unclear. V shed 4 bases and J shed 4 bases, with 14 bases lying between them. CDR1 SGHDN and CDR2 FVKESK come from the germline V gene. The CDR3 runs to 14 residues. CDR3 protein: CASSRSGNLYEQYF. As DNA, the CDR3 is TGTGCCAGCAGCCGGTCAGGAAATCTATACGAGCAGTACTTC.

The chain carries TRBV20-1 and TRBJ2-2, with D perhaps TRBD2 (6 bases). V was trimmed by 3 bases and J by 5 bases, leaving 16 bases between them. The CDR3 runs to 15 residues. Per germline, CDR1 DFQATT and CDR2 SNEGSKA (reference sequence). The DNA for the CDR3 is TGCAGTGCTAGGGAGGCTAGCGTGAATACCGGGGAGCTGTTTTTT. Translated, it gives CSAREASVNTGELFF.

This clonotype was counted many times. V gene TRBV4-1 combines with J gene TRBJ2-3, with D possibly TRBD1 on 5 matching bases. CDR3 length: 17 amino acids. The V gene lost 4 bases and the J gene lost 0 bases, with 17 bases spanning the gap. CDR1 is MGHRA and CDR2 is YSYEKL in the germline V gene. The CDR3 loop is CASSRQARVSSTDTQYF. For the CDR3, the DNA is TGCGCCAGCAGCCGTCAGGCCAGGGTATCTAGCACAGATACGCAGTATTTT.

This clonotype was found many times. The chain has TRBV30 and TRBJ1-2, with 11 positions matching TRBD1. The V and J ends lost 1 base and 3 bases, in that order; junction bases with no gene match: 4. The CDR3 is made up of 15 amino acids. Germline-derived CDR1 and CDR2 are GTSNPN and SVGIG (reference sequence). In DNA, the CDR3 is TGTGCCTGGAGTGAAGGACAGGGGGCCGACTATGGCTACACCTTC. Encoded protein: CAWSEGQGADYGYTF.

V and J are TRBV4-1 and TRBJ1-4; D is uncertain. Trimming took off 1 base at V and 4 bases at J, with 13 bases between the two ends. CDR1 MGHRA and CDR2 YSYEKL come from the germline V gene. This CDR3 comprises 16 residues. CDR3 sequence: CASSQGVGRLNEKLFF. The CDR3 DNA reads as TGCGCCAGCAGCCAAGGGGTCGGAAGACTTAATGAAAAACTGTTTTTT.

This clonotype turned up a few times. The chain has TRBV11-2 and TRBJ1-4; possibly TRBD1 for D (5 bases). This CDR3 region has 13 residues. V was pared by 5 bases and J by 9 bases, with 13 bases between. Germline values: CDR1 SGHAT, CDR2 FQNNGV. CDR3 region: CASSRGDYQKLFF. CDR3 sequence (DNA): TGTGCCAGCAGCCGAGGGGACTATCAAAAACTGTTTTTT.

The sample holds a few counts of this clonotype. The chain recombines TRBV11-2 with TRBJ1-6; D is unclear. Germline V lookup: CDR1 SGHAT, CDR2 FQNNGV. This CDR3 region has 13 residues. The V and J ends lost 7 bases and 7 bases respectively, with 11 bases between them. CDR3 nucleotide sequence: TGTGCCAGCACAATTGGAGGCAATTCACCCCTCCACTTT. Translated, it gives CASTIGGNSPLHF.

There are many counts of this clonotype. The chain has TRBV6-1 and TRBJ2-3, with 7 bases matching TRBD2. J was trimmed by 3 bases and V by 6 bases; bases with no gene match: 6. The germline CDR1 and CDR2 sequences are MNHNS and SASEGT. There are 14 residues in the CDR3. CDR3 in amino acids: CASRIGGITDTQYF. The DNA of the CDR3 is TGTGCCAGCAGGATCGGGGGGATTACAGATACGCAGTATTTT.

The chain links TRBV19 to TRBJ1-4, with D unclear. V shed 9 bases and J shed 4 bases, with 12 bases lying between them. Germline V gene sequence: CDR1 LNHDA, CDR2 SQIVND (reference sequence). The CDR3 is 13 residues long. The CDR3 DNA is TGTGCCAGCACCGGGCTCCGTAATGAAAAACTGTTTTTT. Amino acid sequence: CASTGLRNEKLFF.

The chain is built from TRBV28 and TRBJ2-1; 14 bases map to TRBD2. Germline values: CDR1 MDHEN, CDR2 SYDVKM. The trim removed 5 bases at V and 7 bases at J, leaving 7 bases unmatched. The CDR3 is made up of 16 amino acids. The CDR3 DNA sequence: TGTGCCAGCAGTCCCCTGACTAGCGGGAGGGCGAATGAGCAGTTCTTC. It yields the protein CASSPLTSGRANEQFF. The whole variable domain, filled in from reference TRBV28 and TRBJ2-1, reads DVKVTQSSRYLVKRTGEKVFLECVQDMDHENMFWYRQDPGLGLRLIYFSYDVKMKEKGDIPEGYSVSREKKERFSLILESASTNQTSMYLCASSPLTSGRANEQFFGPGTRLTVL.